The 6 T cell receptor beta chains given below trace back to one sample, sequenced in a study of cytomegalovirus exposure and HLA in healthy donors. Researchers ran the PCR with 60 Vbeta and 13 Jbeta primers. The data were produced by immunoSEQ multiplex PCR, yet TCRdb's version contains in-frame clones alone and is incomplete. Among about 130,000 clones, less than 80% were seen once, and the ten largest hold 3% to 4%. The sample taken for sequencing was PBMCs. These receptors were collected from a woman in her 50s in good health and CMV-seronegative.

This clone appeared a few times. The chain couples TRBV7-8 to TRBJ2-3, with a weak D call TRBD2 (5 bases). This CDR3 region has 12 residues. The germline V gene has CDR1 SGHVS and CDR2 FQNEAQ. Trimming took 4 bases from V and 6 from J, leaving 8 bases between them. CDR3 bases: TGTGCCAGCAGCTGGTCTAGCGATACGCAGTATTTT. As protein: CASSWSSDTQYF.

The rearrangement joins TRBV5-5 to TRBJ2-3; a possible D gene is TRBD2 (7 bases). The CDR3 sequence is 17 residues long. Germline CDR1 SGHKS, CDR2 YYEKEE (reference sequence). The V and J ends lost 0 bases and 2 bases respectively, with 16 bases between them. The CDR3 DNA follows: TGTGCCAGCAGCTTGGCAGGGGAAGCGGGGTACACAGATACGCAGTATTTT. This translates into CASSLAGEAGYTDTQYF.

CDR3 sequence (DNA): TGCGCCAGCAGCTTGGCCGGGACAGGGGGCTACGAGCAGTACTTC. It yields the protein CASSLAGTGGYEQYF. This rearrangement joins TRBV5-1 to TRBJ2-7; 11 bases line up with TRBD1. V lost 0 bases to trimming and J lost 3 bases; unmatched junction nucleotides: 2. CDR3 length equals 15 residues. The germline V gene has CDR1 SGHRS and CDR2 YFSETQ. The full variable domain, its missing parts supplied by reference TRBV5-1 and TRBJ2-7, is KAGVTQTPRYLIKTRGQQVTLSCSPISGHRSVSWYQQTPGQGLQFLFEYFSETQRNKGNFPGRFSGRQFSNSRSEMNVSTLELGDSALYLCASSLAGTGGYEQYFGPGTRLTVT.

This sequence joins TRBV27 and TRBJ2-2; TRBD2 agrees at 7 bases. Germline V gene data show CDR1 as MNHEY and CDR2 as SMNVEV (reference sequence). The CDR3 runs 17 residues. Trimming at V came to 3 bases and at J to 1 base, leaving 8 bases not matched to a gene. The chain's CDR3 is CASSFDWLAVNTGELFF. Here the CDR3 DNA reads TGTGCCAGCAGTTTCGATTGGCTAGCGGTGAACACCGGGGAGCTGTTTTTT.

The chain joins TRBV2 to TRBJ2-7, with 9 bases lining up with TRBD1. The germline gives CDR1 SNHLY, CDR2 FYNNEI. This CDR3 comprises 13 residues. The trim removed 9 bases at V and 3 bases at J, leaving 6 bases unmatched. CDR3 DNA: TGTGCCAGAGGGGACAGGGTGAACTACGAGCAGTACTTC. Its translation: CARGDRVNYEQYF.

The V and J genes are TRBV11-2 and TRBJ2-7; TRBD2 is a possible D gene (6 bases). This CDR3 spans 16 amino acids. Germline V gene lookup returns CDR1 SGHAT and CDR2 FQNNGV. V shed 5 bases and J shed 2 bases, with 19 bases lying between them. The CDR3 bases are TGTGCCAGCAGCAGCTTATCTAGGGAGGCCACCTACGAGCAGTACTTC. Residues: CASSSLSREATYEQYF.